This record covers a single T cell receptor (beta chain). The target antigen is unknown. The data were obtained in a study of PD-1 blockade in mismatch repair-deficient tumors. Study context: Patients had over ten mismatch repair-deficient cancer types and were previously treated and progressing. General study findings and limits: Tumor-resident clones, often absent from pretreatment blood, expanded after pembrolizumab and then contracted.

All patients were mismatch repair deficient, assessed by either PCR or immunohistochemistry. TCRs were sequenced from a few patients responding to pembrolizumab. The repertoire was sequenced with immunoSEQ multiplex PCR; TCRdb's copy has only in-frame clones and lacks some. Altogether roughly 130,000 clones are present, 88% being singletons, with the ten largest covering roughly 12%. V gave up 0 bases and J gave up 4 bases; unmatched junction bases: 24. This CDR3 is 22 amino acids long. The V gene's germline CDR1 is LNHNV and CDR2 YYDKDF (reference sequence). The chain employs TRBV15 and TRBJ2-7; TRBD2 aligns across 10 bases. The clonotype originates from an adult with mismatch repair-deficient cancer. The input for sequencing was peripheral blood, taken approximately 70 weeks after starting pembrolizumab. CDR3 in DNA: TGTGCCACCAGCAGAGATCCGGTAAATCGGAGCGGGAGGGCCATGGAGCTTTACGAGCAGTACTTC. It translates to CATSRDPVNRSGRAMELYEQYF. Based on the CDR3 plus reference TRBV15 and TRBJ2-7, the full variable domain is DAMVIQNPRYQVTQFGKPVTLSCSQTLNHNVMYWYQQKSSQAPKLLFHYYDKDFNNEADTPDNFQSRRPNTSFCFLDIRSPGLGDTAMYLCATSRDPVNRSGRAMELYEQYFGPGTRLTVT.